The clone carrying this TCR beta chain was detected a few times. These data belong to a study of T cell repertoires in cytomegalovirus infection. Each CDR3 protein gets one entry after TCRdb re-called the reads with MiXCR. The sample gives around 260,000 distinct CDR3 sequences, more than 20% of which show up once; over 11% is in the top ten. CDR1 is MDHEN and CDR2 is SYDVKM in the germline V gene. Trimming took 6 bases from V and 7 from J, leaving 24 bases between them. This CDR3 contains 17 residues. This TCR was sampled from a human donor in good health (CMV status not recorded). Some clones in this sample may be carry-over from other donors' samples. The chain combines TRBV28 with TRBJ2-2; D might be TRBD2 (7 bases). The material sequenced was PBMCs. The CDR3 loop is CASRGQPGWREIGELFF. The CDR3, as DNA: TGTGCCAGCAGAGGACAGCCTGGCTGGCGGGAGATCGGGGAGCTGTTTTTT.